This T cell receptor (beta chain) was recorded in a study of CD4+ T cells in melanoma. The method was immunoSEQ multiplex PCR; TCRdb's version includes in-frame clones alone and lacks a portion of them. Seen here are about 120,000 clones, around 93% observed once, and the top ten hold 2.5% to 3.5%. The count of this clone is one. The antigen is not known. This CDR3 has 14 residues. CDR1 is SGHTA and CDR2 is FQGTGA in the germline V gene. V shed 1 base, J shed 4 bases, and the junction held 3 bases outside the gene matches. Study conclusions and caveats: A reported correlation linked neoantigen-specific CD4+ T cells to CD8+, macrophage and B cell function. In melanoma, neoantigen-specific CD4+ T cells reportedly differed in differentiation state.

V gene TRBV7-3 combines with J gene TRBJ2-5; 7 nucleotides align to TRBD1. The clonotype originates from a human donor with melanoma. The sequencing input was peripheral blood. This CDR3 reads CASSLNAGGETQYF. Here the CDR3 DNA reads TGTGCCAGCAGCTTAAATGCAGGGGGAGAGACCCAGTACTTC.